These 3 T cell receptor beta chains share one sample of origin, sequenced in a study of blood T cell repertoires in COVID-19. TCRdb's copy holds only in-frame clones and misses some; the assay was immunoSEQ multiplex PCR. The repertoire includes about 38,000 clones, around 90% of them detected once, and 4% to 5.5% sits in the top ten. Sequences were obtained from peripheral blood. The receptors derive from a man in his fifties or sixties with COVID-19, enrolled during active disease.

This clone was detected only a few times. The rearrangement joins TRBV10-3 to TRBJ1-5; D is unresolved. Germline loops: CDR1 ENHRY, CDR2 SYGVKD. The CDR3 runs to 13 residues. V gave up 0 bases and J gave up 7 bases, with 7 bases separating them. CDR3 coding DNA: TGTGCCATCAGTGAGTCGCAGTTACAGCCCCAGCATTTT. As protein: CAISESQLQPQHF.

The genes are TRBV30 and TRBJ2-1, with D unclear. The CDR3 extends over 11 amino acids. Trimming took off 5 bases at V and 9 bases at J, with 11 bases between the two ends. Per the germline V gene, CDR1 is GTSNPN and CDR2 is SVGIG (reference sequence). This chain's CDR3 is CAWLRSGEQFF. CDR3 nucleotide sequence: TGTGCCTGGCTGCGGTCGGGTGAGCAGTTCTTC.

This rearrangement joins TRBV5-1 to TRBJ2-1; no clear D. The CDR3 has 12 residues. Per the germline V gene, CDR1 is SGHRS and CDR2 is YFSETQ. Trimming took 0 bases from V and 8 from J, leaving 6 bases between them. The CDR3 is CASSLVSHEQFF. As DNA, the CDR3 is TGCGCCAGCAGCTTGGTAAGCCATGAGCAGTTCTTC.